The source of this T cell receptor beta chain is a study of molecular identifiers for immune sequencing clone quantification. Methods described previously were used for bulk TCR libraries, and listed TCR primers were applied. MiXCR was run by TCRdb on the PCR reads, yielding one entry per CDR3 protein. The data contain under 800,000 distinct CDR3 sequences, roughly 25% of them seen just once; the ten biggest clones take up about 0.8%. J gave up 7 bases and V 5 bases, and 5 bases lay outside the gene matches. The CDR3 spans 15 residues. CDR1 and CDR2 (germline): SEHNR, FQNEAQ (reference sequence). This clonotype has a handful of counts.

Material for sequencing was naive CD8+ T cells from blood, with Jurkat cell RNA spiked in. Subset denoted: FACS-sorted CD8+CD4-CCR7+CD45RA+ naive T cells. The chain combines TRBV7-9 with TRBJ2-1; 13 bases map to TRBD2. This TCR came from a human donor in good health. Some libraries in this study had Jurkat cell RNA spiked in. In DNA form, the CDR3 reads TGTGCCAGCAGCGCTACTAGCGGGAGGGGTAATGAGCAGTTCTTC. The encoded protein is CASSATSGRGNEQFF.